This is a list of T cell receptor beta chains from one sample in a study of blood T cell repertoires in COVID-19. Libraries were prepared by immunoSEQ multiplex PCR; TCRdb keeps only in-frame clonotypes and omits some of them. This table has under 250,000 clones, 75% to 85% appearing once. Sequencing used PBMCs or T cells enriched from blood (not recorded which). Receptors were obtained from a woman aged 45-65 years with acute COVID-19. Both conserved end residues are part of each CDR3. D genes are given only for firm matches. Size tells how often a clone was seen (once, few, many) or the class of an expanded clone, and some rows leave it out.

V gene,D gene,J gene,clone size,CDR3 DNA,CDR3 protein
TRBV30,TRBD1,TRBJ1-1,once,TGTGCCTGGGATCCGACAGGGTGGAACACTGAAGCTTTCTTT,CAWDPTGWNTEAFF
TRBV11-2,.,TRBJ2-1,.,TGTGCCAGCAGCTTAGGCCCGGGACTTTATGAGCAGTTCTTC,CASSLGPGLYEQFF
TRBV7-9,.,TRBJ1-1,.,TGTGCCAGCAGCTCGCTGGGAGGGAGCACTGAAGCTTTCTTT,CASSSLGGSTEAFF
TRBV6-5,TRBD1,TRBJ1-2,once,TGTGCCAGCAGTCAGTGGAACAGGGGAGCCTATGGCTACACCTTC,CASSQWNRGAYGYTF
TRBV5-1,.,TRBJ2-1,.,TGCGCCAGCAGCTTGGTCTTATCCTCCTACAATGAGCAGTTCTTC,CASSLVLSSYNEQFF
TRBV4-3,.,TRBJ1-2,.,TGCGCCAGCAGCCAAGATCTGGCAGGGGTGAACTATGGCTACACCTTC,CASSQDLAGVNYGYTF
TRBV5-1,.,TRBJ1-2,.,TGCGCCAGCAGCTTGGGCGGATGGCAGACCTCCACCTTC,CASSLGGWQTSTF
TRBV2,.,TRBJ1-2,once,TGTGCCAGCAAACCCCCAGGCTATGGCTACACCTTC,CASKPPGYGYTF
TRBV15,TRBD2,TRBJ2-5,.,TGTGCCACCAGCAGAGATCCGGGGGGAGAGACCCAGTACTTC,CATSRDPGGETQYF
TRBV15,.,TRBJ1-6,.,TGTGCCACCAGCAACCGGGACTTAAATTCACCCCTCCACTTT,CATSNRDLNSPLHF